A single sample is the source of the 27 T cell receptor beta chains below, sequenced in a study of cytomegalovirus exposure and HLA in healthy donors. PCR used 60 Vbeta primers and 13 Jbeta primers. The protocol was immunoSEQ multiplex PCR, while the TCRdb copy is restricted to in-frame clones and leaves out a portion. Of roughly 150,000 clones detected, around 73% appear once; the ten largest clones hold approximately 5.1%. The sample taken for sequencing was PBMCs. These receptors were collected from a woman in her late teens or twenties in good health and CMV-seropositive.

This chain connects TRBV9 to TRBJ1-5, with 7 bases matching TRBD1. The CDR3 runs 14 residues. J gave up 4 bases and V 3 bases, and 4 bases lay outside the gene matches. CDR1 and CDR2 (germline): SGDLS, YYNGEE. This chain's CDR3 is CASSAGQNNQPQHF. The CDR3 nucleotides read TGTGCCAGCAGCGCGGGACAGAATAATCAGCCCCAGCATTTT.

The CDR3 DNA reads TGCGCCAGCAGCCAAGTGCGGGACTCCTACAATGAGCAGTTCTTC. Translation gives CASSQVRDSYNEQFF. The V gene is TRBV4-3, the J gene TRBJ2-1, with D possibly matching TRBD2 (6 bases). Germline-derived CDR1 and CDR2 are LGHNA and YSLEER. The CDR3 is 15 residues long. Trimming removed 1 base from V and 0 bases from J, with 7 bases in between.

The V and J genes are TRBV4-3 and TRBJ1-6, with a possible D match to TRBD1 (6 bases). The V gene lost 3 bases and the J gene lost 7 bases, with 13 bases spanning the gap. The CDR3 runs to 15 residues. Germline V CDR1 and CDR2: LGHNA, YSLEER. CDR3 coding DNA: TGCGCCAGCAGCCATCTAGGGACACAGAATTCACCCCTCCACTTT. Residues: CASSHLGTQNSPLHF.

V usage is TRBV2 and J usage is TRBJ1-5; TRBD1 matches at 10 bases. The CDR3 extends over 14 amino acids. Unmatched junction bases numbered 4, after V lost 5 bases and J lost 6 bases. Germline V lookup: CDR1 SNHLY, CDR2 FYNNEI. CDR3 protein: CASSRQGASQPQHF. The CDR3 coding sequence is TGTGCCAGCAGTCGACAGGGGGCCAGTCAGCCCCAGCATTTT.

The V gene is TRBV2, the J gene TRBJ2-3, with a weak D call TRBD2 (7 bases). The CDR3 sequence is 15 residues long. Between the trimmed V and J ends, which lost 5 bases and 6 bases, there was a span of 18 bases. Germline V CDR1 and CDR2: SNHLY, FYNNEI. The CDR3 protein is CASSQGGGTGDTQYF. Here the CDR3 DNA reads TGTGCCAGCAGTCAGGGAGGGGGTACGGGGGATACGCAGTATTTT.

The chain has TRBV4-2 and TRBJ2-5, with 9 positions matching TRBD1. The J call is in doubt because the DNA end fits TRBJ2-7 better. Per germline, CDR1 LGHNA and CDR2 YNFKEQ. CDR3 length: 18 amino acids. CDR3 protein: CASSQEITFGTGNNEQYF. CDR3 sequence (DNA): TGTGCCAGCAGCCAAGAGATCACCTTCGGGACAGGGAATAACGAGCAGTACTTC.

The chain uses TRBV6-4 and TRBJ1-2; TRBD1 matches at 12 bases. V shed 5 bases, J shed 4 bases, and the junction held 14 bases outside the gene matches. This CDR3 has 18 residues. Germline CDR1 and CDR2: MRHNA and SNTAGT. In DNA, the CDR3 is TGTGCCAGCAGTACTTCCCCGGGGACAGGGGGCTGGAGCTATGGCTACACCTTC. Translating gives CASSTSPGTGGWSYGYTF.

This clone occurred a few times. A junction boundary mismatches the germline segment, possibly from a read error. The V gene is TRBV9, the J gene TRBJ2-3; D is uncertain. The length of the CDR3 is 13 residues. Germline V CDR1 and CDR2: SGDLS, YYNGEE. For the CDR3, the DNA is TGTGCCAGCAGCACGACTCCCACAAATACGCAGTATTTT. Translated: CASSTTPTNTQYF.

This clone was counted a few times. The rearrangement uses TRBV10-2 and TRBJ2-1; the D gene is possibly TRBD1 (5 bases). The CDR3 loop spans 17 amino acids. With 8 bases removed from V and 0 bases from J, the gap between germline ends came to 20 bases. CDR1 WSHSY and CDR2 SAAADI come from the germline V gene. In DNA form, the CDR3 reads TGCGCCAGCGGGGATGTCACAGGAAAAACCTCCTACAATGAGCAGTTCTTC. The encoded protein is CASGDVTGKTSYNEQFF.

Only one count was recorded for this clone. The CDR3: CASSLSETGVDEQYF. CDR3 sequence (DNA): TGTGCCAGCAGCTTATCAGAGACAGGGGTAGATGAGCAGTACTTC. This rearrangement joins TRBV7-6 to TRBJ2-7; 8 bases map to TRBD1. V trimming: 2 bases; J trimming: 7 bases; junction bases outside the gene matches: 10. Germline values: CDR1 SGHVS, CDR2 FNYEAQ. The CDR3 extends over 15 amino acids. Drawing the rest from reference TRBV7-6 and TRBJ2-7, the complete variable domain is GAGVSQSPRYKVTKRGQDVALRCDPISGHVSLYWYRQALGQGPEFLTYFNYEAQQDKSGLPNDRFSAERPEGSISTLTIQRTEQRDSAMYRCASSLSETGVDEQYFGPGTRLTVT.

The rearrangement joins TRBV4-3 to TRBJ2-1; 8 nucleotides align to TRBD1. The CDR3 spans 16 residues. V was pared by 1 base and J by 8 bases, with 10 bases of the junction left unmatched. Germline CDR1 and CDR2: LGHNA and YSLEER. The CDR3 DNA reads TGCGCCAGCAGCCAAGTTGCGGTCAGGGGGCGCGATGAGCAGTTCTTC. Its protein is CASSQVAVRGRDEQFF.

This clone occurred a few times. V gene TRBV5-4 combines with J gene TRBJ2-3; the D gene is possibly TRBD2 (5 bases). This CDR3 is built from 11 residues. Trimming pared 2 bases from V and 13 bases from J, leaving 11 bases between. Looked up from germline, CDR1 is SGHNT and CDR2 is YYREEE (reference sequence). The CDR3 region is CASSFSDYEYF. The CDR3 DNA follows: TGTGCCAGCAGCTTTAGCGATTATGAGTATTTT.

In DNA, the CDR3 is TGTGCCAGCAGCTCTACGGTTTGGGCCCTGAACACTGAAGCTTTCTTT. Amino acid sequence: CASSSTVWALNTEAFF. The chain is built from TRBV13 and TRBJ1-1; D is uncertain. The CDR3 has 16 residues. CDR1 and CDR2 from the germline V gene are PRHDT and FYEKMQ (reference sequence). V was trimmed by 4 bases and J by 0 bases, leaving 15 bases between them.

The chain recombines TRBV27 with TRBJ2-7; D might be TRBD1 (5 bases). CDR1 is MNHEY and CDR2 is SMNVEV in the germline V gene (reference sequence). The V and J ends lost 3 bases and 6 bases respectively, with 12 bases between them. The CDR3 covers 13 residues. The DNA for the CDR3 is TGTGCCAGCAGTTTCCAGGGATCTGCCGAGCAGTACTTC. Its protein is CASSFQGSAEQYF.

This clone was seen only once. An end of the junction does not agree with germline; a read error may underlie this. The rearrangement links TRBV20-1 to TRBJ1-1; 8 nucleotides line up with TRBD1. This CDR3 is 9 amino acids long. CDR1 and CDR2 from the germline V gene are DFQATT and SNEGSKA (reference sequence). DNA of the CDR3: TGCAGTGCTCGGATGGGACAGGTTTTT. Its protein product is CSARMGQVF.

The genes are TRBV4-3 and TRBJ2-3; 11 bases align to TRBD1. Per the germline V gene, CDR1 is LGHNA and CDR2 is YSLEER. This CDR3 has 14 residues. V gave up 4 bases and J gave up 4 bases; unmatched junction bases: 1. The CDR3 region is CASSRTGGADTQYF. CDR3 nucleotides: TGCGCCAGCAGCCGGACAGGGGGCGCAGATACGCAGTATTTT.

This clone was seen a few times. The genes are TRBV7-2 and TRBJ1-1; no clear D. CDR3 size: 11 residues. The germline V gene encodes CDR1 SGHTA and CDR2 FQGNSA. V shed 5 bases and J shed 7 bases, with 8 bases lying between them. The CDR3 sequence: CASSRENEAFF. The CDR3 bases are TGTGCCAGCAGCCGAGAGAATGAAGCTTTCTTT.

This clone showed up just a few times. The V and J genes are TRBV19 and TRBJ1-1, with 9 bases matching TRBD1. Trimming took 3 bases from V and 3 from J; bases not matched to a gene: 2. Germline V gene lookup returns CDR1 LNHDA and CDR2 SQIVND (reference sequence). There are 14 residues in the CDR3. CDR3: CASSMGQGYTEAFF. DNA for the CDR3: TGTGCCAGTAGTATGGGACAGGGTTACACTGAAGCTTTCTTT.

Note on this clone: One end of the junction varies from germline; a read error may be responsible. The chain combines TRBV6-1 with TRBJ1-2; 8 bases line up with TRBD1. The CDR3 sequence is 17 residues long. The germline V gene encodes CDR1 MNHNS and CDR2 SASEGT. The CDR3 bases are TGTGCCGGCAGTGGCTCGGGGACAGGTCTTTTCGTTCTCGGCTACACCTTC. It yields the protein CAGSGSGTGLFVLGYTF.

This clone was recorded only once. This CDR3 reads CASSERRELFF. The CDR3, as DNA: TGTGCCAGCAGCGAGAGAAGGGAGCTGTTTTTT. J is TRBJ2-2 and V is TRBV7-8; D unclear. From germline, CDR1 is SGHVS and CDR2 FQNEAQ. Trimming cost V 5 bases and J 9 bases, with 7 bases left between them. The CDR3 is made up of 11 amino acids.

This clone was counted a single time. The chain links TRBV30 to TRBJ1-3; D is ambiguous. Deletions cut 4 bases from V and 8 bases from J, with 12 bases between. The germline V gene encodes CDR1 GTSNPN and CDR2 SVGIG (reference sequence). This CDR3 region has 12 residues. The CDR3 region is CAWTAGSHTIYF. CDR3 bases: TGTGCCTGGACTGCAGGTTCGCACACCATATATTTT.

The CDR3: CASSLEVRGGPNNPHTQYF. The CDR3 DNA reads TGTGCCAGCAGCTTAGAGGTCCGGGGGGGTCCCAATAACCCTCATACGCAGTATTTT. The chain employs TRBV7-2 and TRBJ2-3; TRBD2 matches 8 bases. V was clipped by 1 base and J by 7 bases; unmatched bases: 19. This CDR3 has 19 residues. Germline CDR1 and CDR2: SGHTA and FQGNSA.

This chain uses TRBV4-1 with TRBJ2-2; the D gene is possibly TRBD1 (5 bases). The V end lost 4 bases, the J end lost 6 bases, and 15 bases lay between the germline ends. The CDR3 has 15 amino acids. Germline lookup yields CDR1 MGHRA and CDR2 YSYEKL. CDR3: CASSPQGLYPGELFF. Written as DNA, the CDR3 is TGCGCCAGCAGCCCTCAGGGATTGTATCCCGGGGAGCTGTTTTTT.

A note on this clone: Other DNA sequences of this sample code for an identical CDR3. The chain employs TRBV5-1 and TRBJ2-1; 11 bases fit TRBD2. This CDR3 region has 15 residues. Germline lookup yields CDR1 SGHRS and CDR2 YFSETQ. V gave up 3 bases and J gave up 3 bases; unmatched junction bases: 2. CDR3 DNA sequence: TGCGCCAGCAGCTCTACTAGCGGGGGCTACAATGAGCAGTTCTTC. This sequence encodes CASSSTSGGYNEQFF.

This clone occurred a few times. The chain has TRBV2 and TRBJ1-6; TRBD1 agrees at 8 bases. V was clipped by 7 bases and J by 7 bases; unmatched bases: 9. The CDR3 extends over 15 amino acids. Per germline, CDR1 SNHLY and CDR2 FYNNEI. CDR3: CASIGQGLNNSPLHF. The CDR3 DNA is TGTGCCAGCATAGGACAGGGTCTCAACAATTCACCCCTCCACTTT.

V gene TRBV6-1 combines with J gene TRBJ2-1, with 8 bases identical to TRBD2. From germline, CDR1 is MNHNS and CDR2 SASEGT. CDR3 length equals 15 residues. V shed 4 bases and J 0 bases; nucleotides not matched to a gene: 2. CDR3 sequence: CASSAGLDSYNEQFF. CDR3 bases: TGTGCCAGCAGTGCGGGACTAGACTCCTACAATGAGCAGTTCTTC.

This rearrangement joins TRBV6-6 to TRBJ2-5; the D gene is possibly TRBD2 (6 bases). The CDR3 is made up of 15 amino acids. The germline V gene has CDR1 MNHNY and CDR2 SVGAGI (reference sequence). V was cut by 0 bases and J by 10 bases, with 18 bases left in between. CDR3 in amino acids: CASSYSRTTTEGQYF. Written as DNA, the CDR3 is TGTGCCAGCAGTTACTCTAGGACTACCACCGAAGGCCAGTACTTC.